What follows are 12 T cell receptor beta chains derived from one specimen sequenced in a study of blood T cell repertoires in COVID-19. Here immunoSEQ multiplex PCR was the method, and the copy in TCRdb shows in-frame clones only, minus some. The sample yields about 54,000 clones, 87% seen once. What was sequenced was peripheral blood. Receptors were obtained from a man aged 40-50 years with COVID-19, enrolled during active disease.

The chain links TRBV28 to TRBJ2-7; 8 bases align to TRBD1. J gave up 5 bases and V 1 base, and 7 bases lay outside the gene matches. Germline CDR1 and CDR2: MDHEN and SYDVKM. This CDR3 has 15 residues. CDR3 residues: CASSLLDRVTHEQYF. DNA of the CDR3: TGTGCCAGCAGTTTATTGGACAGGGTAACCCACGAGCAGTACTTC. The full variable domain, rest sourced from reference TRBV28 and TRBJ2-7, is DVKVTQSSRYLVKRTGEKVFLECVQDMDHENMFWYRQDPGLGLRLIYFSYDVKMKEKGDIPEGYSVSREKKERFSLILESASTNQTSMYLCASSLLDRVTHEQYFGPGTRLTVT.

The CDR3 sequence: CASSSQPAGGGNEQFF. DNA of the CDR3: TGTGCCAGCAGCTCCCAACCTGCGGGGGGGGGCAATGAGCAGTTCTTC. The V call is TRBV7-3, the J call TRBJ2-1; 9 bases are a match to TRBD2. The CDR3 totals 16 residues. The V and J ends lost 4 bases and 6 bases, in that order; junction bases with no gene match: 10. Germline V CDR1 and CDR2: SGHTA, FQGTGA. Full variable domain (outside the CDR3, taken from reference TRBV7-3 and TRBJ2-1): GAGVSQTPSNKVTEKGKYVELRCDPISGHTALYWYRQSLGQGPEFLIYFQGTGAADDSGLPNDRFFAVRPEGSVSTLKIQRTERGDSAVYLCASSSQPAGGGNEQFFGPGTRLTVL.

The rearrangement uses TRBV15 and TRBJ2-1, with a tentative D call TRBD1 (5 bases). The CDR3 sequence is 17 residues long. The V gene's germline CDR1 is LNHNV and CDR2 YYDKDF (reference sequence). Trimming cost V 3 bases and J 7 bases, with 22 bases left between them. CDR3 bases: TGTGCCACCAGCAGTTCTTCCGGGCTAGTGGGGCCGAATGAGCAGTTCTTC. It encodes CATSSSSGLVGPNEQFF. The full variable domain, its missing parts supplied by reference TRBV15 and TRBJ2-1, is DAMVIQNPRYQVTQFGKPVTLSCSQTLNHNVMYWYQQKSSQAPKLLFHYYDKDFNNEADTPDNFQSRRPNTSFCFLDIRSPGLGDTAMYLCATSSSSGLVGPNEQFFGPGTRLTVL.

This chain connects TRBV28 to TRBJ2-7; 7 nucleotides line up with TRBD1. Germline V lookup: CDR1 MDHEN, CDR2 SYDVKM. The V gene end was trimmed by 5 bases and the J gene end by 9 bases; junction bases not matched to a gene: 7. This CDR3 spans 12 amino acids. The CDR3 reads CASSQYRDRQYF. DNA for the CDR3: TGTGCCAGCAGTCAATACCGGGACAGGCAGTACTTC. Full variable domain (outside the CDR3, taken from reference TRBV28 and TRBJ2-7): DVKVTQSSRYLVKRTGEKVFLECVQDMDHENMFWYRQDPGLGLRLIYFSYDVKMKEKGDIPEGYSVSREKKERFSLILESASTNQTSMYLCASSQYRDRQYFGPGTRLTVT.

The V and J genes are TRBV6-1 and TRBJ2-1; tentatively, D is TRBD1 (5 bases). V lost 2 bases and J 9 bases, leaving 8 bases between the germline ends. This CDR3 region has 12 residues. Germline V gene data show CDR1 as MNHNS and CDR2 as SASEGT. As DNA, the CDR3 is TGTGCCAGCAGTGAAAGGGGTGGTGAGCAGTTCTTC. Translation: CASSERGGEQFF.

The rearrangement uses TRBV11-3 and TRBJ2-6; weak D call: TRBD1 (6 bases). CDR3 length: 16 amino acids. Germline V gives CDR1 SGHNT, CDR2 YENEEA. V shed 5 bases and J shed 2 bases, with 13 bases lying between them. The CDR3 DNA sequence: TGTGCCAGCAGCCAGGGGTCAGGGGCTGGGGCCAACGTCCTGACTTTC. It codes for CASSQGSGAGANVLTF.

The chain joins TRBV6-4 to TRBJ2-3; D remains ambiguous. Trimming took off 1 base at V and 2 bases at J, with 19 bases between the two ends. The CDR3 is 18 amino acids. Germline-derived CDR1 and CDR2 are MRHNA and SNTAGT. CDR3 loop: CASSDWIRNYTYTDTQYF. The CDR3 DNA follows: TGTGCCAGCAGTGACTGGATCAGAAACTATACTTACACAGATACGCAGTATTTT.

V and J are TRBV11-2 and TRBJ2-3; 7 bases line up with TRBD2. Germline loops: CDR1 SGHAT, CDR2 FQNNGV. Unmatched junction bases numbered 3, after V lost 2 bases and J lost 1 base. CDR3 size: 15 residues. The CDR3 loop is CASSLLAAGTDTQYF. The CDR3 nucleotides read TGTGCCAGCAGCTTACTAGCGGCGGGCACAGATACGCAGTATTTT. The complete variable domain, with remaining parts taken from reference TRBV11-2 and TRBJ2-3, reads EAGVAQSPRYKIIEKRQSVAFWCNPISGHATLYWYQQILGQGPKLLIQFQNNGVVDDSQLPKDRFSAERLKGVDSTLKIQPAKLEDSAVYLCASSLLAAGTDTQYFGPGTRLTVL.

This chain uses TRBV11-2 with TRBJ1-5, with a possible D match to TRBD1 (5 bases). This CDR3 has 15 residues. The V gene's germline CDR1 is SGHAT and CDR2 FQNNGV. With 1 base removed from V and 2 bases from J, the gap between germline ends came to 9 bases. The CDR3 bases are TGTGCCAGCAGCTTAGCAGGGTATGGCAATCAGCCCCAGCATTTT. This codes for CASSLAGYGNQPQHF. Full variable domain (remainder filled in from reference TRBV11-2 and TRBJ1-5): EAGVAQSPRYKIIEKRQSVAFWCNPISGHATLYWYQQILGQGPKLLIQFQNNGVVDDSQLPKDRFSAERLKGVDSTLKIQPAKLEDSAVYLCASSLAGYGNQPQHFGDGTRLSIL.

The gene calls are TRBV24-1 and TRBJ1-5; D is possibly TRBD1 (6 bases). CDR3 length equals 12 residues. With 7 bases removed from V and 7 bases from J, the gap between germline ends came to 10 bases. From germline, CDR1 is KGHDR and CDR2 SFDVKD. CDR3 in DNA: TGTGCCACCAGGCAAGGGGGACAGCCCCAGCATTTT. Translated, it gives CATRQGGQPQHF.

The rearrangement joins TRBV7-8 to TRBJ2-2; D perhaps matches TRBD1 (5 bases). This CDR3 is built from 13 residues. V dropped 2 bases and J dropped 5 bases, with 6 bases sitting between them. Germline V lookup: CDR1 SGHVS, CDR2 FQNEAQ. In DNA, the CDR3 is TGTGCCAGCAGCTTACAGGGTACCGGGGAGCTGTTTTTT. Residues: CASSLQGTGELFF. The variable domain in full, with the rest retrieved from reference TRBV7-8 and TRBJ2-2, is GAGVSQSPRYKVAKRGQDVALRCDPISGHVSLFWYQQALGQGPEFLTYFQNEAQLDKSGLPSDRFFAERPEGSVSTLKIQRTQQEDSAVYLCASSLQGTGELFFGEGSRLTVL.

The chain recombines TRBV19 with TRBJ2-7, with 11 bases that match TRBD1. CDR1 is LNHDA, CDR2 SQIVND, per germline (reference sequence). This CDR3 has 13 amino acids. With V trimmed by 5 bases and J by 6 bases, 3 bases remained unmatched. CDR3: CASSPGTGGEQYF. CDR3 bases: TGTGCCAGTAGTCCCGGGACAGGGGGCGAGCAGTACTTC.